This T cell receptor (beta chain) came from a study of cytomegalovirus exposure and HLA in healthy donors. Findings and limits, study-wide: A likely sequencing artifact accounted for one observed cluster of highly shared sequence variants. In an earlier analysis, most TCR beta V segments were productive about 87% or about 30% of the time.

60 Vbeta and 13 Jbeta primers were used in PCR. TCRdb's table, derived via immunoSEQ multiplex PCR, lists solely in-frame clones and lacks some. The table lists around 150,000 clones, roughly 70% of them singletons. Of note for this clone: Its antigen is not identified.

Source material: PBMCs. The TCR sequence derives from a middle-aged man in good health and CMV-seropositive.

CDR3 residues: CASSLGARYYEQYF. The CDR3 DNA reads as TGTGCCAGCAGCTTAGGGGCCCGGTACTACGAGCAGTACTTC. The V gene is TRBV7-8, the J gene TRBJ2-7; D unresolved. Germline lookup yields CDR1 SGHVS and CDR2 FQNEAQ. The CDR3 is 14 residues long. V was clipped by 1 base and J by 3 bases, with 10 bases between them. The full variable domain, rest sourced from reference TRBV7-8 and TRBJ2-7, is GAGVSQSPRYKVAKRGQDVALRCDPISGHVSLFWYQQALGQGPEFLTYFQNEAQLDKSGLPSDRFFAERPEGSVSTLKIQRTQQEDSAVYLCASSLGARYYEQYFGPGTRLTVT.